The next 27 T cell receptor beta chains were all read from a single sample in a study of shared clonotypes between healthy human individuals (dated by TCRdb to 2020 to 2022). Library prep was done by the immunoSEQ multiplex PCR assay. TCRdb carries this immuneACCESS record with in-frame sequences only. Its versions omit some clonotypes, under half of them owing to an unresolved V gene in the studies checked, with the rest unexplained. The sample includes hundreds of thousands of clones, with 85% to 95% observed a single time. More than 20% of the sample comes from the top ten. CD8 naive samples consisted of CD45RO-negative cells that were positively selected for CCR7, yielding a CD45RA+CCR7+ population without TemRA cells. Sequencing input: naive CD8+ T cells sorted from blood. The intended sense of this specimen's cell subset or site label: CD45RA+CCR7+. Receptors were obtained from a man in his thirties or forties in good health.

In regard to this clone: The sample contains more than one DNA sequence encoding this CDR3. The chain couples TRBV27 to TRBJ1-5; D is ambiguous. The CDR3 totals 14 residues. CDR1 MNHEY and CDR2 SMNVEV come from the germline V gene (reference sequence). The ends were cut back, 3 bases at V and 6 bases at J, with 12 bases in the middle. Written as DNA, the CDR3 is TGTGCCAGCAGTTTCTCAGGTGCCGGTCAGCCCCAGCATTTT. This sequence encodes CASSFSGAGQPQHF.

The rearrangement joins TRBV5-6 to TRBJ2-7, with 14 positions matching TRBD2. The CDR3 runs to 14 residues. Germline CDR1 SGHDT, CDR2 YYEEEE. Unmatched junction bases numbered 2, after V lost 4 bases and J lost 5 bases. CDR3 in DNA: TGTGCCAGCAGCCTGGGACTAGCGGGAGACGAGCAGTACTTC. Amino acid sequence: CASSLGLAGDEQYF.

The genes are TRBV5-1 and TRBJ2-7; possibly TRBD1 or TRBD2 for D (5 bases each). The V end lost 0 bases, the J end lost 0 bases, and 13 bases lay between the germline ends. The CDR3 loop spans 16 amino acids. Germline V gives CDR1 SGHRS, CDR2 YFSETQ. CDR3 region: CASSLARDRDSYEQYF. CDR3 sequence (DNA): TGCGCCAGCAGCTTGGCTAGGGACCGTGACTCCTACGAGCAGTACTTC.

V usage is TRBV4-1 and J usage is TRBJ1-4; D gene ambiguous. This CDR3 spans 12 amino acids. Trimming shortened V by 3 bases and J by 8 bases, and 7 bases separated the two germline ends. CDR1 is MGHRA, CDR2 YSYEKL, per germline. CDR3 nucleotide sequence: TGCGCCAGCAGCCAGGGAACGGAAAAACTGTTTTTT. Protein product: CASSQGTEKLFF.

V is TRBV7-9 and J is TRBJ1-1; no clear D. CDR3 length equals 16 residues. The V and J ends lost 4 bases and 1 base respectively, with 16 bases between them. CDR1 and CDR2 (germline): SEHNR, FQNEAQ (reference sequence). As DNA, the CDR3 is TGTGCCAGCAGCTCGGTCGCCGGGCCCGAGAACACTGAAGCTTTCTTT. This translates into CASSSVAGPENTEAFF.

This chain joins TRBV19 and TRBJ2-5; TRBD1 agrees at 7 bases. From germline, CDR1 is LNHDA and CDR2 SQIVND (reference sequence). This CDR3 spans 19 amino acids. Losses at the gene ends were 1 base for V and 2 bases for J; bases not matched to a gene: 16. The CDR3 bases are TGTGCCAGTAGTATAGGCTACACACTAACAGGGGCTGTACAAGAGACCCAGTACTTC. Protein product: CASSIGYTLTGAVQETQYF.

V and J are TRBV7-9 and TRBJ2-5; D gene unclear. This CDR3 region has 15 residues. Germline CDR1 SEHNR, CDR2 FQNEAQ (reference sequence). Trimming removed 5 bases from V and 5 bases from J, with 18 bases in between. Written as DNA, the CDR3 is TGTGCCAGCAGCCACCGAGAGTTGAGGCCCGAGACCCAGTACTTC. Protein product: CASSHRELRPETQYF.

V is TRBV7-8 and J is TRBJ2-5, with TRBD2 matching over 7 bases. This CDR3 has 16 amino acids. V lost 5 bases and J lost 1; bases outside the gene matches: 10. From germline, CDR1 is SGHVS and CDR2 FQNEAQ. This chain's CDR3 is CASSPPGPSGQETQYF. CDR3 coding DNA: TGTGCCAGCAGCCCCCCCGGCCCTAGCGGCCAAGAGACCCAGTACTTC.

The rearrangement joins TRBV6-6 to TRBJ2-5; TRBD1 matches at 8 bases. The trim removed 11 bases at V and 2 bases at J, leaving 16 bases unmatched. Looked up from germline, CDR1 is MNHNY and CDR2 is SVGAGI (reference sequence). The CDR3 totals 16 residues. The CDR3 DNA reads TGTGCCGTTCGAAGGGTACAGGGGGAGCGGCAAGAGACCCAGTACTTC. Translation: CAVRRVQGERQETQYF.

V gene TRBV5-1 combines with J gene TRBJ1-5, with D uncertain. With 2 bases removed from V and 0 bases from J, the gap between germline ends came to 9 bases. The CDR3 extends over 15 amino acids. Germline assignment: CDR1 SGHRS and CDR2 YFSETQ. The CDR3 nucleotides are TGCGCCAGCAGCTTAGATGGTGGTAGCAATCAGCCCCAGCATTTT. Protein: CASSLDGGSNQPQHF.

V and J are TRBV7-6 and TRBJ2-7; D is undetermined. Germline CDR1 is SGHVS and CDR2 is FNYEAQ. The CDR3 sequence is 15 residues long. Trimming stripped 5 bases from V and 2 bases from J, with 16 bases between. CDR3 loop: CASSPIGQVPYEQYF. CDR3 nucleotides: TGTGCCAGCAGCCCCATCGGCCAGGTTCCCTACGAGCAGTACTTC.

The V gene is TRBV29-1, the J gene TRBJ1-5; 8 positions match TRBD1. The CDR3 runs 13 residues. After removal of 8 bases from V and 4 bases from J, the junction contained 7 bases not matched to a gene. Germline CDR1 and CDR2: SQVTM and ANQGSEA. The CDR3 spells CSTRQGRNQPQHF. The CDR3, as DNA: TGCAGCACCCGACAGGGGAGAAATCAGCCCCAGCATTTT.

This chain uses TRBV11-2 with TRBJ2-5; D is perhaps TRBD1 (6 bases). V was clipped by 3 bases and J by 3 bases, with 11 bases between them. CDR1 SGHAT and CDR2 FQNNGV come from the germline V gene. There are 14 residues in the CDR3. The DNA of the CDR3 is TGTGCCAGCAGCTTTTGGTCAGGGGAAGAGACCCAGTACTTC. The encoded protein is CASSFWSGEETQYF.

CDR3 bases: TGTGCCAGCAGCCCAGTCCCGGGGACTAGCGGTAGCACAGATACGCAGTATTTT. Translating it yields CASSPVPGTSGSTDTQYF. The chain recombines TRBV7-6 with TRBJ2-3; 11 nucleotides match TRBD2. This CDR3 contains 18 residues. Trimming removed 5 bases from V and 0 bases from J; junction bases left unmatched: 10. CDR1 is SGHVS, CDR2 FNYEAQ, per germline.

This rearrangement joins TRBV6-5 to TRBJ2-1, with a tentative D call TRBD1 (6 bases). CDR1 MNHEY and CDR2 SVGAGI come from the germline V gene. This CDR3 comprises 12 residues. Deletions cut 2 bases from V and 10 bases from J, with 9 bases between. In nucleotides, the CDR3 is TGTGCCAGCAGTTACGGGGGCTGGGAGCAGTTCTTC. This encodes CASSYGGWEQFF.

The chain uses TRBV5-4 and TRBJ2-3; 10 bases line up with TRBD1. V lost 4 bases and J lost 5; bases outside the gene matches: 7. The CDR3 sequence is 15 residues long. Germline-derived CDR1 and CDR2 are SGHNT and YYREEE (reference sequence). CDR3 in amino acids: CASSLTTGGLDTQYF. CDR3 nucleotides: TGTGCCAGCAGCCTTACGACAGGGGGCTTAGATACGCAGTATTTT.

The genes are TRBV27 and TRBJ1-4; unclear D gene. Germline V gives CDR1 MNHEY, CDR2 SMNVEV (reference sequence). This CDR3 contains 14 residues. V lost 3 bases to trimming and J lost 10 bases, with 15 bases between them. As DNA, the CDR3 is TGTGCCAGCAGTTTGCTCCAAGAACGAGGAAAACTGTTTTTT. This encodes CASSLLQERGKLFF.

The chain recombines TRBV5-1 with TRBJ2-5; TRBD2 matches at 10 bases. In germline, CDR1 is SGHRS, CDR2 YFSETQ. The CDR3 sequence is 15 residues long. Trimming took 2 bases from V and 2 from J; bases not matched to a gene: 3. In DNA form, the CDR3 reads TGCGCCAGCAGCTTTAGCGGGAGGCCACAAGAGACCCAGTACTTC. Amino acid sequence: CASSFSGRPQETQYF.

The J gene is TRBJ2-7, the V gene TRBV6-1; D remains unclear. Germline V gene lookup returns CDR1 MNHNS and CDR2 SASEGT. The length of the CDR3 is 12 residues. The V end lost 1 base, the J end lost 6 bases, and 7 bases lay between the germline ends. The CDR3 sequence: CASSEGLLEQYF. CDR3 DNA sequence: TGTGCCAGCAGTGAAGGACTCCTCGAGCAGTACTTC.

V and J are TRBV16 and TRBJ2-1; no reliable D call. The CDR3 has 16 amino acids. Trimming took off 0 bases at V and 5 bases at J, with 14 bases between the two ends. The germline gives CDR1 KGHSY, CDR2 FQNENV. For the CDR3, the DNA is TGTGCCAGCAGCCAATCTCGTCTCAACGGGCACAATGAGCAGTTCTTC. Its translation: CASSQSRLNGHNEQFF.

The chain employs TRBV2 and TRBJ2-1; D is perhaps TRBD1 (6 bases). The CDR3 loop spans 12 amino acids. Looked up from germline, CDR1 is SNHLY and CDR2 is FYNNEI. The V end was cut by 8 bases, the J end by 5 bases, with 10 bases between. As DNA, the CDR3 is TGTGCCAGCGTGTCAGGGGACAATGAGCAGTTCTTC. Translating it yields CASVSGDNEQFF.

The chain recombines TRBV27 with TRBJ1-5; D ambiguous. The CDR3 consists of 13 residues. V lost 8 bases, J lost 7 bases, and 15 bases lay in between. The germline gives CDR1 MNHEY, CDR2 SMNVEV (reference sequence). Written as DNA, the CDR3 is TGTGCCAGCCACCCCCCAGGAGGGCAGCCCCAGCATTTT. This translates into CASHPPGGQPQHF.

About this clone itself: The sample has other DNA sequences that encode this CDR3 too. The chain recombines TRBV5-8 with TRBJ2-7; D is undetermined. The CDR3 spans 11 residues. The germline V gene has CDR1 SGHTS and CDR2 YDEGEE. With 4 bases removed from V and 4 bases from J, the gap between germline ends came to 6 bases. The CDR3 DNA is TGTGCCAGCAGCGTCTCTTACGAGCAGTACTTC. It encodes CASSVSYEQYF.

The chain joins TRBV6-5 to TRBJ2-7; 7 positions agree with TRBD2. The CDR3 is made up of 14 amino acids. V shed 4 bases, J shed 3 bases, and the junction held 6 bases outside the gene matches. Germline V gene sequence: CDR1 MNHEY, CDR2 SVGAGI. The chain's CDR3 is CASSSISGIYEQYF. In DNA, the CDR3 is TGTGCCAGCAGTTCTATCAGCGGGATCTACGAGCAGTACTTC.

In nucleotides, the CDR3 is TGTGCCAGCAGTCCCGGGACGTTCTACGAGCAGTACTTC. This sequence encodes CASSPGTFYEQYF. The chain links TRBV6-1 to TRBJ2-7; D is possibly TRBD1 or TRBD2 (5 bases each). Germline CDR1 MNHNS, CDR2 SASEGT. The CDR3 covers 13 residues. V lost 5 bases to trimming and J lost 3 bases, with 11 bases between them.

V is TRBV5-1 and J is TRBJ1-4; maybe TRBD1 (5 bases). The V end lost 4 bases, the J end lost 8 bases, and 18 bases lay between the germline ends. There are 15 residues in the CDR3. The germline V gene encodes CDR1 SGHRS and CDR2 YFSETQ. CDR3 coding DNA: TGCGCCAGCAGCCCGGAACCGGGACCCAGGGAAAAACTGTTTTTT. Translation: CASSPEPGPREKLFF.

The rearrangement uses TRBV7-3 and TRBJ1-1; no firm D call. V was shortened by 5 bases and J by 0 bases, with 7 bases between the two germline ends. The CDR3 totals 13 residues. Germline assignment: CDR1 SGHTA and CDR2 FQGTGA. The CDR3 coding sequence is TGTGCCAGCAGCCTGGGTATGAACACTGAAGCTTTCTTT. It codes for CASSLGMNTEAFF.